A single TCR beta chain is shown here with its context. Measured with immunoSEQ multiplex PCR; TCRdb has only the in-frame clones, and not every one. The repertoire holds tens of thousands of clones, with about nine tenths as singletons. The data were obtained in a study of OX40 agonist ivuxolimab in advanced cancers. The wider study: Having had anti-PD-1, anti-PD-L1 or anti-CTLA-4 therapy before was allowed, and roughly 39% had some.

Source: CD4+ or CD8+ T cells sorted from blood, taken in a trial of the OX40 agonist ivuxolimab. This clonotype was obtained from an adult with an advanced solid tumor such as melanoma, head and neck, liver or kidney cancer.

The CDR3 coding sequence is TGTGCCAGCAGCGCGGGGGATTTTTATATCAATTCACCCCTCCACTTT. As protein: CASSAGDFYINSPLHF. The chain has TRBV9 and TRBJ1-6; tentatively, D is TRBD1 (5 bases). Germline CDR1 and CDR2: SGDLS and YYNGEE. V lost 3 bases to trimming and J lost 7 bases, with 17 bases between them. The CDR3 extends over 16 amino acids.